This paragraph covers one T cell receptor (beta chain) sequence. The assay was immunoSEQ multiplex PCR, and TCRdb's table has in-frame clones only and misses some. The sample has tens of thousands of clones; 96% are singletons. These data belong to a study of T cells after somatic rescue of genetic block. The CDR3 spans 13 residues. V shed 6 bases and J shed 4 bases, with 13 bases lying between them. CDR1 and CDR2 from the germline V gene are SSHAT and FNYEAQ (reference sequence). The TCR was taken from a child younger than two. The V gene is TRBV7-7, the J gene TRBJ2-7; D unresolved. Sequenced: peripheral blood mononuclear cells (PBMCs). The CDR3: CASSSVLGYEQYF. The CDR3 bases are TGTGCCAGCAGTTCGGTACTGGGTTACGAGCAGTACTTC.